One T cell receptor (beta chain) is described in this entry. The data are from a study of T cell repertoires in cytomegalovirus infection. MiXCR, run by TCRdb on the reads, gives a single entry per CDR3 protein. The sample holds hundreds of thousands of distinct CDR3 sequences, roughly 12% seen once. The germline V gene encodes CDR1 MRHNA and CDR2 SNTAGT. Trimming removed 4 bases from V and 5 bases from J, with 15 bases in between. This CDR3 region has 14 residues. The chain couples TRBV6-4 to TRBJ2-7, with D perhaps matching TRBD1 (6 bases). The sequence was obtained from a human donor in good health (CMV status not recorded). Some clones in this sample may be carry-over from other donors' samples. Material: PBMCs. The CDR3 loop is CASSAQGNLNEQYF. As DNA, the CDR3 is TGTGCCAGCAGTGCGCAGGGGAATTTGAACGAGCAGTACTTC.